The 9 T cell receptor beta chains given below trace back to one sample, sequenced in a study of blood T cell repertoires in COVID-19. TCRdb keeps only in-frame clones here, not all; method: immunoSEQ multiplex PCR. This table has about 53,000 clones, nearly 90% appearing once. Material for sequencing was peripheral blood. These receptors were obtained from a man aged 55 to 69 with active COVID-19.

This chain connects TRBV9 to TRBJ1-1; D ambiguous. Germline V lookup: CDR1 SGDLS, CDR2 YYNGEE. V was pared by 0 bases and J by 2 bases, with 5 bases between. The CDR3 spans 13 residues. The CDR3 DNA reads as TGTGCCAGCAGCGTAGAACAAAACACTGAAGCTTTCTTT. This sequence encodes CASSVEQNTEAFF.

The chain has TRBV5-1 and TRBJ2-7, with D perhaps matching TRBD2 (5 bases). Between the trimmed V and J ends, which lost 4 bases and 6 bases, there was a span of 11 bases. Germline CDR1 reads SGHRS; CDR2 reads YFSETQ. The CDR3 has 12 amino acids. Here the CDR3 DNA reads TGCGCCAGCAGCGCGGACTGGGGCGAGCAGTACTTC. As protein: CASSADWGEQYF.

The chain combines TRBV4-2 with TRBJ2-1, with TRBD2 identical over 15 bases. The CDR3 is 18 residues long. V shed 0 bases, J shed 7 bases, and the junction held 7 bases outside the gene matches. Germline V CDR1 and CDR2: LGHNA, YNFKEQ. The CDR3, as DNA: TGTGCCAGCAGCCAAGATGGGACTAGCGGGAGGAGGGCGAATGAGCAGTTCTTC. This encodes CASSQDGTSGRRANEQFF.

The V call is TRBV4-1, the J call TRBJ2-6, with D hard to call. The CDR3 sequence is 16 residues long. V lost 1 base to trimming and J lost 2 bases, with 9 bases between them. Germline-derived CDR1 and CDR2 are MGHRA and YSYEKL. The CDR3 loop is CASSQVELPGANVLTF. CDR3 DNA sequence: TGCGCCAGCAGCCAAGTGGAGTTACCTGGGGCCAACGTCCTGACTTTC.

Here the CDR3 reads CASSNPGGGYEQYF. In DNA, the CDR3 is TGTGCCAGCAGCAATCCGGGAGGAGGGTACGAGCAGTACTTC. The chain carries TRBV21-1 and TRBJ2-7; the D segment call TRBD2 is taken from the table without a DNA check. TRBV21-1 is reported as a pseudogene. The CDR3 spans 14 residues.

The chain recombines TRBV27 with TRBJ1-1; 7 positions match TRBD1. From germline, CDR1 is MNHEY and CDR2 SMNVEV (reference sequence). The ends lost 6 bases at V and 5 bases at J; junction bases unmatched: 6. The CDR3 contains 13 residues. The chain's CDR3 is CASSDSGGTEAFF. In nucleotides, the CDR3 is TGTGCCAGCAGCGACTCAGGGGGGACTGAAGCTTTCTTT.

The chain is built from TRBV23-1 and TRBJ2-6; 9 bases fit TRBD2. TRBV23-1 is recorded as an ORF, its role being uncertain. The V and J ends lost 0 bases and 0 bases, in that order; junction bases with no gene match: 9. This CDR3 has 20 residues. The chain's CDR3 is CASSQSGPLAGSSGANVLTF. As DNA, the CDR3 is TGCGCCAGCAGTCAATCAGGCCCCCTAGCGGGGTCCTCTGGGGCCAACGTCCTGACTTTC.

This rearrangement joins TRBV11-3 to TRBJ2-2; 7 bases fit TRBD1. J was trimmed by 3 bases and V by 5 bases; bases with no gene match: 0. There are 13 residues in the CDR3. CDR1 and CDR2 (germline): SGHNT, YENEEA. The CDR3 sequence: CASSQGDTGELFF. Here the CDR3 DNA reads TGTGCCAGCAGCCAGGGGGACACCGGGGAGCTGTTTTTT.

This clone was picked up one time. V and J are TRBV2 and TRBJ2-3, with D tentatively TRBD1 (5 bases). The germline gives CDR1 SNHLY, CDR2 FYNNEI. V gave up 3 bases and J gave up 4 bases, with 11 bases separating them. The CDR3 contains 14 residues. CDR3 residues: CASSDWVRADTQYF. CDR3 in DNA: TGTGCCAGCAGTGATTGGGTCAGGGCAGATACGCAGTATTTT.